Shown below are 2 T cell receptor beta chains from a single sample sequenced in a study of cytomegalovirus exposure and HLA in healthy donors. PCR amplification relied on 60 Vbeta primers (plus 13 Jbeta primers). TCRdb's table, derived via immunoSEQ multiplex PCR, lists solely in-frame clones and lacks some. This table has 210,000 or so clones, about 74% appearing once. Sequenced sample: PBMCs. These receptors originate from a man aged 35 to 55 in good health and CMV-seronegative.

The gene calls are TRBV7-8 and TRBJ1-5, with a possible D match to TRBD1 (5 bases). V was shortened by 5 bases and J by 7 bases, with 18 bases between the two germline ends. This CDR3 comprises 15 residues. In germline, CDR1 is SGHVS, CDR2 FQNEAQ. Written as DNA, the CDR3 is TGTGCCAGCAGCCAAGGGGCAGGGCATAGGCAGCCCCAGCATTTT. Residues: CASSQGAGHRQPQHF.

This clone was counted a single time. The chain links TRBV27 to TRBJ1-5; 7 positions agree with TRBD1. J lost 6 bases, V lost 5 bases, and 4 bases had no gene match. Looked up from germline, CDR1 is MNHEY and CDR2 is SMNVEV (reference sequence). This CDR3 has 13 residues. The CDR3 bases are TGTGCCAGCAGTCCCGACAGGGCTCAGCCCCAGCATTTT. Protein product: CASSPDRAQPQHF.